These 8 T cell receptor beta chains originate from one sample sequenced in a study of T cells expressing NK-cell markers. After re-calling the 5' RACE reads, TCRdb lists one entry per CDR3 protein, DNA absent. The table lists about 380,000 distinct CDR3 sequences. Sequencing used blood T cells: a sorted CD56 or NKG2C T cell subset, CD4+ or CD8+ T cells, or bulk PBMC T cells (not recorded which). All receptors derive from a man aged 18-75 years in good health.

The CDR3: CSASWGQNSPLHF. The V and J genes are TRBV29-1 and TRBJ1-6; checking the TCRdb D call of TRBD1 is not possible without DNA. The CDR3 extends over 13 amino acids. Per the germline V gene, CDR1 is SQVTM and CDR2 is ANQGSEA.

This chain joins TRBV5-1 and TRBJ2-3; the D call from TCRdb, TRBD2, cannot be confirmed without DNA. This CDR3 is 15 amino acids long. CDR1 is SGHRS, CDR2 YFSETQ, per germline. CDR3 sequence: CASSRSGGIADTQYF. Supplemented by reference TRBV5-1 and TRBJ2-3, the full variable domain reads KAGVTQTPRYLIKTRGQQVTLSCSPISGHRSVSWYQQTPGQGLQFLFEYFSETQRNKGNFPGRFSGRQFSNSRSEMNVSTLELGDSALYLCASSRSGGIADTQYFGPGTRLTVL.

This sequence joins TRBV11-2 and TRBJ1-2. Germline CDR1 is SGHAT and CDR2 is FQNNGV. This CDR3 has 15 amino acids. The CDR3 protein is CASSLGGGVGYGYTF.

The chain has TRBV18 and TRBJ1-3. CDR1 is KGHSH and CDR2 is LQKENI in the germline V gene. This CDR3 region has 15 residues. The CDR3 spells CASSPPRPEGNTIYF.

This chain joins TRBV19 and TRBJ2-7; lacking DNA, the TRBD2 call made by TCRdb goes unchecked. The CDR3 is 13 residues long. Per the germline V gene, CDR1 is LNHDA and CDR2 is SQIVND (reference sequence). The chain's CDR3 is CASSQRGGYEQYF.

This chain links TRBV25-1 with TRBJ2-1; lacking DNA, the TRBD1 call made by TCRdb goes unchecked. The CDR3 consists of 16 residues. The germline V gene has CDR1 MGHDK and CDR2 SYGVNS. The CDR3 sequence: CASSSLTGGIMDEQFF.

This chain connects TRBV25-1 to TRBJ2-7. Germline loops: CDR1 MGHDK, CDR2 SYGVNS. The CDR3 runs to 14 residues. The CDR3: CASSDTGTLDEQYF.

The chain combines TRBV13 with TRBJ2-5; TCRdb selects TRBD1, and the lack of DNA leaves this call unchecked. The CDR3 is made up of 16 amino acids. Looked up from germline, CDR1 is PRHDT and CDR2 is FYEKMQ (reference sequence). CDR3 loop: CASSFETGEGGGTQYF.